This TCR beta chain came from a study of tumor-infiltrating lymphocytes in primary liver carcinoma. In the study overall: All lesions had stage T1-T3 N0M0 and roughly 4.2 to 10 cm widths. Each sample had roughly 3.5 to 7.5 million productive TCRbeta reads regardless of tissue type.

Broader study findings: Appearing in all five tumor regions was true of only about 8-25% of top clones.

Scientists recovered RNA and DNA together from around 20-30 mg of unsorted bulk tissue. Surgery removed the patients' primary liver carcinoma. A note on this clonotype: The antigen remains undetermined. This could be a read error, since a much larger clone is one nucleotide away.

The CDR3 is 15 residues long. Synthesis of TCR beta cDNA was carried out from about 0.55 ug total RNA with a constant-region primer. ARM-PCR was slightly modified, and three nested multiplex PCR rounds with it gave rise to the TCR beta libraries. TRBV1-TRBV30 forward primers and a C-beta reverse primer were used in the first two PCR rounds, which each ran for 9 to 10 cycles. In TCRdb, the multiplex PCR reads were re-called with MiXCR into one record per CDR3 protein. In the table there are about 100,000 distinct CDR3 sequences, around two thirds of which are singletons. The sequenced material came from liver tumor tissue from sampling region 2. The subset here: tumor region T2, inferior pole. The rearrangement joins TRBV12-3 or TRBV12-4 to TRBJ2-2; a weak D match, TRBD1 (6 bases). The source is an older woman with primary liver carcinoma and hepatitis B virus infection. The CDR3 region is CVSRRDNTNTGELFF. The CDR3 coding sequence is TGTGTCAGCAGACGGGACAACACGAACACCGGGGAGCTGTTTTTT.